This T cell receptor (beta chain) was found in a study of cytomegalovirus exposure and HLA in healthy donors. The PCR was carried out with 60 Vbeta primers and 13 Jbeta primers. Produced via immunoSEQ multiplex PCR; TCRdb's table is partial and in-frame only. This table holds roughly 240,000 clones, approximately 78% found once. J gave up 2 bases and V 2 bases, and 2 bases lay outside the gene matches. Germline V gene lookup returns CDR1 LNHDA and CDR2 SQIVND (reference sequence). The CDR3 extends over 15 amino acids. General study points: Most TCR beta V segments were productive about 90% or about 30% of the time in an earlier analysis. Later on, an analysis tied 15,000 to 20,000 TCR beta sequences to HLA alleles at 0.05 false discovery rate. In presence/absence analyses, roughly uniform sequencing depth across donors was assumed. The study listed 164 cytomegalovirus-associated TCR beta chains.

As to this clone: Its antigen is as yet unknown.

This TCR came from a boy aged 10-17 years in good health and CMV-seronegative. V and J are TRBV19 and TRBJ2-3, with 9 bases aligning to TRBD2. Sequencing used PBMCs. This chain's CDR3 is CASSISSGITDTQYF. The DNA for the CDR3 is TGTGCCAGTAGTATATCTAGCGGGATCACAGATACGCAGTATTTT. The whole variable domain, remainder taken from reference TRBV19 and TRBJ2-3, is DGGITQSPKYLFRKEGQNVTLSCEQNLNHDAMYWYRQDPGQGLRLIYYSQIVNDFQKGDIAEGYSVSREKKESFPLTVTSAQKNPTAFYLCASSISSGITDTQYFGPGTRLTVL.